This TCR beta chain derives from a study of early T cells in non-severe SARS-CoV-2 infection. Using its own MiXCR run on the 5' RACE reads, TCRdb lists one record per CDR3 protein. The top ten hold 3% of the sample, which has tens of thousands of distinct CDR3 sequences, roughly 13% seen once. Per germline, CDR1 SEHNR and CDR2 FQNEAQ (reference sequence). The CDR3 is 14 residues long. V was trimmed by 3 bases and J by 3 bases, leaving 12 bases between them. The TCR comes from an adult who was a healthcare worker with PCR-confirmed SARS-CoV-2 infection or an uninfected control (not recorded which). The gene calls are TRBV7-9 and TRBJ2-7; D perhaps matches TRBD2 (6 bases). Specimen: whole blood. The CDR3 DNA is TGTGCCAGCAGCTTTGCGGGGACGAACTACGAGCAGTACTTC. It encodes CASSFAGTNYEQYF. Together with reference TRBV7-9 and TRBJ2-7, the CDR3 gives the full variable domain: DTGVSQNPRHKITKRGQNVTFRCDPISEHNRLYWYRQTLGQGPEFLTYFQNEAQLEKSRLLSDRFSAERPKGSFSTLEIQRTEQGDSAMYLCASSFAGTNYEQYFGPGTRLTVT.